Given below is one T cell receptor beta chain in context. What it recognizes is unknown. This sample was taken from a study of PD-1 blockade in mismatch repair-deficient tumors. Between the trimmed V and J ends, which lost 9 bases and 1 base, there was a span of 16 bases. The CDR3 spans 14 residues. From germline, CDR1 is SGHKS and CDR2 YYEKEE (reference sequence). Time point of the sample: roughly nine-day in vitro stimulation with candidate neoantigen peptide 7. The study's findings and limits: Tumor-resident clones, often undetectable pretreatment in blood, expanded then contracted after pembrolizumab.

Clones were read by immunoSEQ multiplex PCR, and TCRdb kept only the in-frame ones, dropping some. The data contain over 8,000 clones, 75% to 90% of them singletons. This sequence joins TRBV5-5 and TRBJ1-2; TRBD1 might be the D (6 bases). Specimen: cells cultured in vitro, collected from a patient treated with pembrolizumab. The TCR originated in an adult with mismatch repair-deficient cancer. The CDR3 loop reads CATQGTGNNYGYTF. CDR3 bases: TGTGCCACACAAGGAACAGGGAATAACTATGGCTACACCTTC.